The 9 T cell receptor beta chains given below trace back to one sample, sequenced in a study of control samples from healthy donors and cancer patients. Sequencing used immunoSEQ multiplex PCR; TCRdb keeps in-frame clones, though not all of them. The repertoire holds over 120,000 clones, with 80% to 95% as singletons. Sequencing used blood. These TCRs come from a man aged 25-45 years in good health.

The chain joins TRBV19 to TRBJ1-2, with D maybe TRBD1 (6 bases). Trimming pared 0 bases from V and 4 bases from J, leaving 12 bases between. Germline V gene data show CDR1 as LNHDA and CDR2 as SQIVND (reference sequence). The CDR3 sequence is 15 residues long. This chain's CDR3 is CASSIDVDSFYGYTF. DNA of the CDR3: TGTGCCAGTAGTATAGACGTGGACAGCTTCTATGGCTACACCTTC.

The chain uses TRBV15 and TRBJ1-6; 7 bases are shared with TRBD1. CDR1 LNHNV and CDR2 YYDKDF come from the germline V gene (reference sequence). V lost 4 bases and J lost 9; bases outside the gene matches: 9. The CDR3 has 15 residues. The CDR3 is CATSTTGQEGSPLHF. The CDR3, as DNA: TGTGCCACCAGCACTACAGGACAGGAGGGTTCACCCCTCCACTTT.

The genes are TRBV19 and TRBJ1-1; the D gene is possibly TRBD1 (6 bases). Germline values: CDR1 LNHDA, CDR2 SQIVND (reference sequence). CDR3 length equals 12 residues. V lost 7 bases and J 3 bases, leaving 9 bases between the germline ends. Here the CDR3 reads CASKEGDTEAFF. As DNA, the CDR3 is TGTGCCAGTAAAGAGGGGGACACTGAAGCTTTCTTT.

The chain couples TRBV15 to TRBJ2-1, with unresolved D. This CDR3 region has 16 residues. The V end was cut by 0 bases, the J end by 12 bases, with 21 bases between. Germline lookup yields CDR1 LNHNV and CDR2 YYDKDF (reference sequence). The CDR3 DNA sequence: TGTGCCACCAGCAGAGAGGGATACCGGGCCCCCTGGGGGCAGTTCTTC. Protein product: CATSREGYRAPWGQFF.

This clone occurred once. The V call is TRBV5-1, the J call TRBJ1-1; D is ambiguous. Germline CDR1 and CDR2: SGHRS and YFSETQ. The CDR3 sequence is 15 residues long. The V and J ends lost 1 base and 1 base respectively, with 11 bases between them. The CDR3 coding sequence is TGCGCCAGCAGCTTGACCGGGGTGGGGAACACTGAAGCTTTCTTT. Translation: CASSLTGVGNTEAFF.

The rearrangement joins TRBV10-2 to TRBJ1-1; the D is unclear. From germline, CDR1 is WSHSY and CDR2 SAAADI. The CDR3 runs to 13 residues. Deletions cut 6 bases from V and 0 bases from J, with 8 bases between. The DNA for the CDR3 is TGCGCCAGCAGGGACGGATTGAACACTGAAGCTTTCTTT. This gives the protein CASRDGLNTEAFF.

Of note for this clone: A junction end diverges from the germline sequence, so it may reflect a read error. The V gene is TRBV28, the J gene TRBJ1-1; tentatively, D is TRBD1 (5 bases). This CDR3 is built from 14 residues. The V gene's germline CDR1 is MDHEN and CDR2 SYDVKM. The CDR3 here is CASSLEPGEFETFF. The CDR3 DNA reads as TGTGCCAGCAGTCTCGAGCCGGGGGAGTTTGAAACTTTCTTT. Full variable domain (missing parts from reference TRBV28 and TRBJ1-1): DVKVTQSSRYLVKRTGEKVFLECVQDMDHENMFWYRQDPGLGLRLIYFSYDVKMKEKGDIPEGYSVSREKKERFSLILESASTNQTSMYLCASSLEPGEFETFFGQGTRLTVV.

The CDR3 loop reads CASSPTGVTDTQYF. In nucleotides, the CDR3 is TGTGCCAGCAGCCCCACAGGGGTCACAGATACGCAGTATTTT. The chain joins TRBV5-6 to TRBJ2-3; 7 positions agree with TRBD1. Germline trimming cut 4 bases from V and 2 bases from J; bases unmatched to any gene: 4. Germline values: CDR1 SGHDT, CDR2 YYEEEE. The CDR3 is made up of 14 amino acids.

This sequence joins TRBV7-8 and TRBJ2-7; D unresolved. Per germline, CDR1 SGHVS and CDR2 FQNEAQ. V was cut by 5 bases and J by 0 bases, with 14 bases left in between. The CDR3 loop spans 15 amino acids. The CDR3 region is CASSLEDQDSYEQYF. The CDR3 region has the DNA TGTGCCAGCAGCCTCGAAGATCAGGACTCCTACGAGCAGTACTTC. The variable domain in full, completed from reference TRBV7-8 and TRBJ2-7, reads GAGVSQSPRYKVAKRGQDVALRCDPISGHVSLFWYQQALGQGPEFLTYFQNEAQLDKSGLPSDRFFAERPEGSVSTLKIQRTQQEDSAVYLCASSLEDQDSYEQYFGPGTRLTVT.